A single sample is the source of the 29 T cell receptor beta chains below, sequenced in a study of blood T cell repertoires in COVID-19. Clones were read by immunoSEQ multiplex PCR, and TCRdb kept only the in-frame ones, dropping some. In the table there are 200,000 to 250,000 clones, about 85% of which are singletons. Specimen: peripheral blood. The receptors were sampled from a man aged 35 to 55 with acute or convalescent COVID-19.

The rearrangement joins TRBV6-5 to TRBJ1-4; no reliable D call. This CDR3 is built from 14 residues. V was shortened by 6 bases and J by 2 bases, with 10 bases between the two germline ends. CDR1 MNHEY and CDR2 SVGAGI come from the germline V gene. CDR3 DNA sequence: TGTGCCAGCAGGATTGGGAGGACTAATGAAAAACTGTTTTTT. Translated: CASRIGRTNEKLFF.

This clone showed up just a few times. The V call is TRBV10-1, the J call TRBJ2-7; D gene unclear. CDR1 WNHNN and CDR2 SYGVQD come from the germline V gene (reference sequence). This CDR3 has 13 amino acids. With 4 bases removed from V and 2 bases from J, the gap between germline ends came to 9 bases. The DNA of the CDR3 is TGCGCCAGCAGTGTCCCTGTTACCTACGAGCAGTACTTC. It encodes CASSVPVTYEQYF.

Here the CDR3 reads CASSPQGPPEAFF. CDR3 sequence (DNA): TGCGCCAGCAGCCCACAGGGCCCACCTGAAGCTTTCTTT. This chain joins TRBV5-1 and TRBJ1-1; D is perhaps TRBD1 (6 bases). The CDR3 consists of 13 residues. Deletions cut 4 bases from V and 6 bases from J, with 13 bases between. Germline V CDR1 and CDR2: SGHRS, YFSETQ.

V gene TRBV10-3 combines with J gene TRBJ1-2, with TRBD1 matching 9 bases. V was pared by 0 bases and J by 7 bases, with 3 bases of the junction left unmatched. Germline lookup yields CDR1 ENHRY and CDR2 SYGVKD. The CDR3 has 14 amino acids. The CDR3 sequence: CAISESGTGLGYTF. For the CDR3, the DNA is TGTGCCATCAGTGAGTCCGGGACAGGGCTTGGCTACACCTTC.

The gene calls are TRBV27 and TRBJ2-7, with 8 bases fitting TRBD2. The CDR3 runs 14 residues. With 6 bases clipped from V and 1 base from J, the junction kept 5 bases outside the gene matches. Germline V lookup: CDR1 MNHEY, CDR2 SMNVEV (reference sequence). In DNA form, the CDR3 reads TGTGCCAGCAGACGGGGGGGAGGGTCCTACGAGCAGTACTTC. Amino acids: CASRRGGGSYEQYF.

The chain recombines TRBV18 with TRBJ2-5; 8 nucleotides align to TRBD2. J was trimmed by 4 bases and V by 4 bases; bases with no gene match: 11. CDR3 length equals 16 residues. Germline-derived CDR1 and CDR2 are KGHSH and LQKENI. Written as DNA, the CDR3 is TGTGCCAGCTCACTTTATTTAGCGGGGTCGGGAGAGACCCAGTACTTC. Amino acid sequence: CASSLYLAGSGETQYF.

This clone was detected once. The V gene is TRBV9, the J gene TRBJ2-5, with a weak D call TRBD2 (7 bases). The length of the CDR3 is 15 residues. Germline V CDR1 and CDR2: SGDLS, YYNGEE. Trimming left V 3 bases short and J 5 bases short, with 17 bases between. The CDR3 DNA reads TGTGCCAGCAGCGACGGGGGGCAACCCCGGGAGACCCAGTACTTC. It encodes CASSDGGQPRETQYF.

V is TRBV6-5 and J is TRBJ1-1, with a weak D call TRBD1 (5 bases). The CDR3 runs to 13 residues. Trimming cost V 2 bases and J 4 bases, with 8 bases left between them. Germline V gene data show CDR1 as MNHEY and CDR2 as SVGAGI. The CDR3, as DNA: TGTGCCAGCAGTTACGCAGGGCTCACTGAAGCTTTCTTT. Protein sequence: CASSYAGLTEAFF.

The rearrangement links TRBV7-3 to TRBJ1-1; no definite D call. The V end was cut by 0 bases, the J end by 5 bases, with 13 bases between. The CDR3 runs to 15 residues. In germline, CDR1 is SGHTA, CDR2 FQGTGA. The CDR3 sequence: CASSLTPGIKTEAFF. In nucleotides, the CDR3 is TGTGCCAGCAGCTTAACACCGGGGATAAAAACTGAAGCTTTCTTT. The variable domain in full, with the rest retrieved from reference TRBV7-3 and TRBJ1-1, is GAGVSQTPSNKVTEKGKYVELRCDPISGHTALYWYRQSLGQGPEFLIYFQGTGAADDSGLPNDRFFAVRPEGSVSTLKIQRTERGDSAVYLCASSLTPGIKTEAFFGQGTRLTVV.

The rearrangement uses TRBV7-8 and TRBJ2-5; 9 bases agree with TRBD2. The CDR3 has 17 residues. The germline V gene has CDR1 SGHVS and CDR2 FQNEAQ. The V segment lost 1 base and the J segment 5 bases; nucleotides outside the gene matches: 11. Here the CDR3 reads CASSLEVAGAPSETQYF. CDR3 nucleotide sequence: TGTGCCAGCAGCTTAGAAGTAGCGGGGGCCCCCAGCGAGACCCAGTACTTC.

This chain joins TRBV11-2 and TRBJ2-3; 7 bases map to TRBD2. This CDR3 has 15 residues. J gave up 1 base and V 5 bases, and 6 bases lay outside the gene matches. CDR1 is SGHAT, CDR2 FQNNGV, per germline. The CDR3 bases are TGTGCCAGCAGCCCCATGGGGGGGGGCACAGATACGCAGTATTTT. It codes for CASSPMGGGTDTQYF.

CDR3 nucleotides: TGTGCCAGCAGCTTAGTCCTAGCGGTTCCTCCCAGCTACGAGCAGTACTTC. Protein sequence: CASSLVLAVPPSYEQYF. This chain connects TRBV11-2 to TRBJ2-7; 7 nucleotides agree with TRBD2. The length of the CDR3 is 17 residues. Losses at the gene ends were 1 base for V and 3 bases for J; bases not matched to a gene: 12. CDR1 and CDR2 (germline): SGHAT, FQNNGV. Looking up the rest from reference TRBV11-2 and TRBJ2-7 gives the full variable domain: EAGVAQSPRYKIIEKRQSVAFWCNPISGHATLYWYQQILGQGPKLLIQFQNNGVVDDSQLPKDRFSAERLKGVDSTLKIQPAKLEDSAVYLCASSLVLAVPPSYEQYFGPGTRLTVT.

This chain joins TRBV7-9 and TRBJ1-1, with TRBD1 matching 8 bases. CDR3 length equals 14 residues. Germline-derived CDR1 and CDR2 are SEHNR and FQNEAQ (reference sequence). The V segment lost 5 bases and the J segment 5 bases; nucleotides outside the gene matches: 7. Here the CDR3 reads CASSPGTGGTEAFF. The DNA for the CDR3 is TGTGCCAGCAGCCCGGGGACAGGAGGGACTGAAGCTTTCTTT.

This chain uses TRBV4-3 with TRBJ1-4; D call uncertain. The germline gives CDR1 LGHNA, CDR2 YSLEER. Trimming stripped 4 bases from V and 7 bases from J, with 13 bases between. CDR3 size: 14 residues. Here the CDR3 reads CASSPRTAGEKLFF. The CDR3 region has the DNA TGCGCCAGCAGCCCTCGGACGGCGGGTGAAAAACTGTTTTTT.

The V call is TRBV7-9, the J call TRBJ2-1; 9 bases map to TRBD1. The CDR3 length is 17 residues. In germline, CDR1 is SEHNR, CDR2 FQNEAQ (reference sequence). Losses at the gene ends were 5 bases for V and 5 bases for J; bases not matched to a gene: 13. Here the CDR3 reads CASSASIQGALDNEQFF. The CDR3 DNA sequence: TGTGCCAGCAGCGCCTCGATACAGGGGGCTTTGGACAATGAGCAGTTCTTC.

The rearrangement uses TRBV3-1 (or the pseudogene TRBV3-2) and TRBJ2-3; D remains ambiguous. CDR1 and CDR2 from the germline V gene are LGHDT and YNNKEL (reference sequence). CDR3 length: 12 amino acids. With 4 bases removed from V and 6 bases from J, the gap between germline ends came to 8 bases. In nucleotides, the CDR3 is TGTGCCAGCAGCCTTCTAGGTGATACGCAGTATTTT. Residues: CASSLLGDTQYF.

This chain uses TRBV9 with TRBJ2-3, with 8 nucleotides matching TRBD1. The CDR3 sequence is 18 residues long. Germline loops: CDR1 SGDLS, CDR2 YYNGEE. J gave up 4 bases and V 2 bases, and 15 bases lay outside the gene matches. The CDR3 DNA follows: TGTGCCAGCAGCGTGGGTCTTGGACAGGGCGTTAGGGCAGATACGCAGTATTTT. It is translated as CASSVGLGQGVRADTQYF.

This chain uses TRBV5-4 with TRBJ2-1, with a tentative D call TRBD1 (6 bases). This CDR3 has 13 amino acids. Trimming pared 4 bases from V and 9 bases from J, leaving 14 bases between. Germline V gene lookup returns CDR1 SGHNT and CDR2 YYREEE (reference sequence). For the CDR3, the DNA is TGTGCCAGCAGCCCAGTGGGGGCCACTGAGCAGTTCTTC. Translation: CASSPVGATEQFF.

This chain joins TRBV10-3 and TRBJ1-2, with 7 bases that match TRBD1. Germline V lookup: CDR1 ENHRY, CDR2 SYGVKD. Trimming at V came to 5 bases and at J to 6 bases, leaving 6 bases not matched to a gene. The length of the CDR3 is 13 residues. The CDR3 spells CAISKEGADGYTF. CDR3 DNA sequence: TGTGCCATCAGTAAAGAGGGGGCTGATGGCTACACCTTC.

This clone appeared a few times. This CDR3 is also generated by other DNA sequences in the sample. This chain links TRBV11-2 with TRBJ2-7, with 14 bases that match TRBD2. Trimming took 3 bases from V and 6 from J; bases not matched to a gene: 4. Germline lookup yields CDR1 SGHAT and CDR2 FQNNGV. The CDR3 is 15 amino acids. Written as DNA, the CDR3 is TGTGCCAGCAGCTTGACTAGCGGGGGGGCTCTCGAGCAGTACTTC. Translation gives CASSLTSGGALEQYF.

This sequence joins TRBV5-4 and TRBJ1-5; D possibly corresponds to TRBD1 (5 bases). CDR1 is SGHNT, CDR2 YYREEE, per germline (reference sequence). Trimming removed 4 bases from V and 4 bases from J, with 15 bases in between. CDR3 length: 15 amino acids. The CDR3 spells CASSLRRDRNQPQHF. Here the CDR3 DNA reads TGTGCCAGCAGCCTCAGGAGGGACCGTAATCAGCCCCAGCATTTT. Drawing the rest from reference TRBV5-4 and TRBJ1-5, the complete variable domain is ETGVTQSPTHLIKTRGQQVTLRCSSQSGHNTVSWYQQALGQGPQFIFQYYREEENGRGNFPPRFSGLQFPNYSSELNVNALELDDSALYLCASSLRRDRNQPQHFGDGTRLSIL.

V usage is TRBV28 and J usage is TRBJ2-7; a possible D gene is TRBD2 (6 bases). Germline assignment: CDR1 MDHEN and CDR2 SYDVKM. The CDR3 is made up of 15 amino acids. V gave up 6 bases and J gave up 4 bases, with 19 bases separating them. The CDR3 DNA reads TGTGCCAGCAGACTGGCGGGGCCGTTCGTTTACGAGCAGTACTTC. It translates to CASRLAGPFVYEQYF.

The chain recombines TRBV15 with TRBJ2-7; 10 bases agree with TRBD2. CDR3 length: 14 amino acids. With 8 bases clipped from V and 6 bases from J, the junction kept 10 bases outside the gene matches. Germline V gene sequence: CDR1 LNHNV, CDR2 YYDKDF (reference sequence). CDR3 coding DNA: TGTGCCACCGCTGTGGCTAGCGGGGGCTTCGAGCAGTACTTC. Its translation: CATAVASGGFEQYF.

The rearrangement joins TRBV5-1 to TRBJ2-2; 8 nucleotides align to TRBD1. The ends lost 3 bases at V and 5 bases at J; junction bases unmatched: 6. The CDR3 is made up of 15 amino acids. Germline CDR1 is SGHRS and CDR2 is YFSETQ. The CDR3 DNA follows: TGCGCCAGCAGCTCTGGACAGGGAGGAACCGGGGAGCTGTTTTTT. It translates to CASSSGQGGTGELFF.

The chain employs TRBV5-4 and TRBJ2-5; 11 bases are a match to TRBD2. Germline loops: CDR1 SGHNT, CDR2 YYREEE (reference sequence). The CDR3 extends over 15 amino acids. V trimming: 5 bases; J trimming: 5 bases; junction bases outside the gene matches: 8. CDR3: CASRLSGGARETQYF. The DNA for the CDR3 is TGTGCCAGCAGACTTAGCGGGGGGGCCCGGGAGACCCAGTACTTC.

With respect to this clone: Other DNA sequences of this sample code for an identical CDR3. V is TRBV9 and J is TRBJ2-3; D is perhaps TRBD2 (7 bases). Germline V gene data show CDR1 as SGDLS and CDR2 as YYNGEE. This CDR3 region has 15 residues. V gave up 2 bases and J gave up 4 bases, with 14 bases separating them. CDR3 in amino acids: CASSVWGGRADTQYF. Written as DNA, the CDR3 is TGTGCCAGCAGCGTGTGGGGGGGGCGGGCAGATACGCAGTATTTT.

V and J are TRBV10-3 and TRBJ1-5; TRBD1 aligns across 8 bases. The junction had 6 bases not matched to a gene; V was cut back by 5 bases and J by 6 bases. The CDR3 is 14 amino acids. Germline CDR1 ENHRY, CDR2 SYGVKD. CDR3 sequence: CAISLDRDVQPQHF. Here the CDR3 DNA reads TGTGCCATCAGTCTGGACAGGGATGTTCAGCCCCAGCATTTT.

The chain has TRBV6-5 and TRBJ2-5; the D gene is possibly TRBD2 (5 bases). Germline V gene data show CDR1 as MNHEY and CDR2 as SVGAGI. V was pared by 8 bases and J by 6 bases, with 19 bases between. The CDR3 totals 14 residues. The CDR3 is CASRGSLLSQTQYF. The CDR3 DNA reads as TGTGCCAGCCGGGGTTCCCTATTGTCTCAGACCCAGTACTTC.

As DNA, the CDR3 is TGTGCCACCCTACAGGGTGGGAATGAAAAACTGTTTTTT. It yields the protein CATLQGGNEKLFF. The chain is built from TRBV6-6 and TRBJ1-4; D perhaps matches TRBD1 (6 bases). The germline V gene has CDR1 MNHNY and CDR2 SVGAGI (reference sequence). V was cut by 10 bases and J by 5 bases, with 14 bases left in between. The CDR3 runs 13 residues.